These 14 T cell receptor beta chains originate from one sample sequenced in a study of CD8+CD57+ T cells in acquired aplastic anemia. Profiling of TCR beta VDJ combinations and CDR3 sequences used genomic DNA as template. TCRdb called the reads again in MiXCR, with one record for every CDR3 protein. The sample lists around 140,000 distinct CDR3 sequences, roughly 40% occurring once. Sequences were obtained from sorted CD4+, CD8+, or CD8+CD57+ T cells (not recorded which) from PBMCs. Receptors were obtained from a human donor in good health, serving as a control.

The gene calls are TRBV5-1 and TRBJ1-2, with 7 bases identical to TRBD1. CDR3 length: 12 amino acids. The germline V gene has CDR1 SGHRS and CDR2 YFSETQ. V lost 3 bases to trimming and J lost 7 bases; unmatched junction nucleotides: 3. The CDR3 loop reads CASSSGGGGYTF. CDR3 in DNA: TGCGCCAGCAGCTCAGGGGGGGGTGGCTACACCTTC. Full variable domain (remainder filled in from reference TRBV5-1 and TRBJ1-2): KAGVTQTPRYLIKTRGQQVTLSCSPISGHRSVSWYQQTPGQGLQFLFEYFSETQRNKGNFPGRFSGRQFSNSRSEMNVSTLELGDSALYLCASSSGGGGYTFGSGTRLTVV.

This rearrangement joins TRBV15 to TRBJ1-2; the D gene is possibly TRBD1 (6 bases). Looked up from germline, CDR1 is LNHNV and CDR2 is YYDKDF (reference sequence). The V and J ends lost 5 bases and 2 bases respectively, with 9 bases between them. This CDR3 has 13 residues. The CDR3 bases are TGTGCCACCAGCGAAACAGGGAACTATGGCTACACCTTC. It yields the protein CATSETGNYGYTF.

This clonotype came up a few times. This clone may be a read error of a much larger clone one base away. This chain links TRBV19 with TRBJ1-4, with TRBD1 matching 7 bases. CDR3 length: 14 amino acids. Per germline, CDR1 LNHDA and CDR2 SQIVND (reference sequence). Here the CDR3 reads CASSGQAVNGKLFF. CDR3 in DNA: TGTGCCAGTAGCGGACAGGCTGTGAATGGAAAACTGTTTTTT.

This clonotype came up many times. The V and J genes are TRBV5-1 and TRBJ1-5; possible D gene TRBD1, 5 bases. In germline, CDR1 is SGHRS, CDR2 YFSETQ. This CDR3 comprises 16 residues. Trimming took 4 bases from V and 0 from J, leaving 14 bases between them. CDR3: CASSPGLTDSNQPQHF. Written as DNA, the CDR3 is TGCGCCAGCAGCCCGGGACTGACTGATAGCAATCAGCCCCAGCATTTT.

In this sample, this clonotype turned up a few times. The rearrangement links TRBV7-9 to TRBJ2-7, with no clear D. The CDR3 is made up of 12 amino acids. With 1 base removed from V and 2 bases from J, the gap between germline ends came to 3 bases. Germline CDR1 SEHNR, CDR2 FQNEAQ (reference sequence). This CDR3 is CASSLVPYEQYF. CDR3 DNA: TGTGCCAGCAGCTTAGTCCCCTACGAGCAGTACTTC.

This clonotype appeared many times. This chain links TRBV20-1 with TRBJ1-5; 7 nucleotides agree with TRBD1. The trim removed 1 base at V and 2 bases at J, leaving 14 bases unmatched. The CDR3 runs 18 residues. Germline loops: CDR1 DFQATT, CDR2 SNEGSKA (reference sequence). CDR3 coding DNA: TGCAGTGCTAGAGTCTCCTCGGCAGGGGGAGGTGGCAATCAGCCCCAGCATTTT. Translation: CSARVSSAGGGGNQPQHF.

This clonotype has ten or more counts. Here the CDR3 reads CASSPAGRGYTF. In nucleotides, the CDR3 is TGTGCCAGCAGTCCAGCAGGACGAGGCTACACCTTC. The V gene is TRBV2, the J gene TRBJ1-2; no clear D gene. The CDR3 sequence is 12 residues long. Trimming left V 5 bases short and J 8 bases short, with 12 bases between. Germline loops: CDR1 SNHLY, CDR2 FYNNEI.

This clonotype was observed a handful of times. The chain employs TRBV29-1 and TRBJ2-3; TRBD1 matches at 7 bases. Trimming cost V 7 bases and J 0 bases; bases outside gene matches: 7. Germline lookup yields CDR1 SQVTM and CDR2 ANQGSEA. This CDR3 comprises 14 residues. The DNA of the CDR3 is TGCAGCGCGACCGGGACAGAAAGCACAGATACGCAGTATTTT. Translation: CSATGTESTDTQYF.

V usage is TRBV7-6 and J usage is TRBJ2-1, with TRBD2 identical over 8 bases. The CDR3 is made up of 16 amino acids. V was clipped by 5 bases and J by 4 bases; unmatched bases: 10. In germline, CDR1 is SGHVS, CDR2 FNYEAQ. The CDR3 loop reads CASSRGASGRYNEQFF. In DNA form, the CDR3 reads TGTGCCAGCAGCCGGGGGGCTAGCGGGCGTTACAATGAGCAGTTCTTC.

This rearrangement joins TRBV6-1 to TRBJ1-4; D gene ambiguous. V gave up 1 base and J gave up 0 bases, with 6 bases separating them. This CDR3 is built from 15 residues. Germline V gene lookup returns CDR1 MNHNS and CDR2 SASEGT. In nucleotides, the CDR3 is TGTGCCAGCAGTGAAGGTTTCACAACTAATGAAAAACTGTTTTTT. It is translated as CASSEGFTTNEKLFF.

Only one count was recorded for this clonotype. V is TRBV7-2 and J is TRBJ2-3; D not resolved. Trimming removed 1 base from V and 6 bases from J, with 8 bases in between. This CDR3 spans 13 amino acids. CDR1 and CDR2 from the germline V gene are SGHTA and FQGNSA. The CDR3 DNA is TGTGCCAGCAGCTTAGGTTCCGGGGATACGCAGTATTTT. Protein sequence: CASSLGSGDTQYF.

In this sample, this clonotype turned up many times. The rearrangement uses TRBV2 and TRBJ2-1, with D tentatively TRBD2 (5 bases). Per germline, CDR1 SNHLY and CDR2 FYNNEI. The CDR3 is 11 residues long. The V gene lost 10 bases and the J gene lost 7 bases, with 11 bases spanning the gap. CDR3 region: CATMERNEQFF. CDR3 sequence (DNA): TGTGCCACCATGGAGCGGAATGAGCAGTTCTTC.

This clonotype was seen ten or more times. V usage is TRBV12-3 or TRBV12-4 and J usage is TRBJ2-1; 9 positions match TRBD2. Trimming took 8 bases from V and 12 from J; bases not matched to a gene: 8. This CDR3 has 12 residues. Here the CDR3 DNA reads TGTGCCAGCTTGGGCGGGGGGGGAGCGCAGTTCTTC. As protein: CASLGGGGAQFF.

This clonotype has a count of ten or more. The chain employs TRBV20-1 and TRBJ2-1, with 11 bases identical to TRBD1. V was clipped by 0 bases and J by 6 bases; unmatched bases: 4. Germline CDR1 and CDR2: DFQATT and SNEGSKA (reference sequence). The CDR3 is 15 amino acids. The CDR3 reads CSARDRGTGGNEQFF. The CDR3 coding sequence is TGCAGTGCTAGAGATAGGGGGACAGGGGGCAATGAGCAGTTCTTC.